The 23 T cell receptor beta chains in this list originate from one sample, sequenced in a study of cytomegalovirus exposure and HLA in healthy donors. Primers: 60 Vbeta forward and 13 Jbeta reverse. Here immunoSEQ multiplex PCR was the method, and the copy in TCRdb shows in-frame clones only, minus some. The table has around 100,000 clones, over 60% seen once. The sequenced sample consisted of PBMCs. The receptors come from a woman younger than 30 in good health and CMV-seropositive.

V usage is TRBV5-6 and J usage is TRBJ2-2; unclear D gene. Germline-derived CDR1 and CDR2 are SGHDT and YYEEEE. The CDR3 has 12 amino acids. Trimming took 3 bases from V and 7 from J, leaving 7 bases between them. The CDR3, as DNA: TGTGCCAGCAGCTCGAGGCGCGGGGAGCTGTTTTTT. This sequence encodes CASSSRRGELFF.

As for this clone: Sequence at one end of the junction differs from germline and may be a read error. The chain couples TRBV7-7 to TRBJ1-5, with 11 bases aligning to TRBD1. Looked up from germline, CDR1 is SSHAT and CDR2 is FNYEAQ (reference sequence). The CDR3 extends over 18 amino acids. The CDR3 here is CASSLPGQGVESNQPQHF. The DNA for the CDR3 is TGTGCTAGCAGCTTGCCGGGACAGGGGGTCGAAAGCAATCAGCCCCAGCATTTT. Combining the CDR3 with reference TRBV7-7 and TRBJ1-5 gives the whole variable domain GAGVSQSPRYKVTKRGQDVTLRCDPISSHATLYWYQQALGQGPEFLTYFNYEAQPDKSGLPSDRFSAERPEGSISTLTIQRTEQRDSAMYRCASSLPGQGVESNQPQHFGDGTRLSIL.

The chain has TRBV7-3 and TRBJ2-3, with 9 bases identical to TRBD1. The J segment lost 0 bases and the V segment lost 6 bases, leaving 4 bases of the junction unmatched. Germline loops: CDR1 SGHTA, CDR2 FQGTGA. CDR3 length equals 15 residues. The CDR3, as DNA: TGTGCCAGCAGTTCGGACAGGGGTAGCACAGATACGCAGTATTTT. Protein sequence: CASSSDRGSTDTQYF.

The gene calls are TRBV7-9 and TRBJ2-1, with a weak D call TRBD2 (5 bases). CDR1 is SEHNR and CDR2 is FQNEAQ in the germline V gene (reference sequence). The CDR3 runs 12 residues. Trimming cost V 2 bases and J 11 bases, with 10 bases left between them. The CDR3 loop is CASSLMRDKQFF. CDR3 DNA: TGTGCCAGCAGCTTAATGAGGGATAAGCAGTTCTTC.

This clone was counted a single time. V gene TRBV20-1 combines with J gene TRBJ2-7, with a weak D call TRBD2 (5 bases). V lost 1 base and J lost 9, with 10 bases in between. The CDR3 is 11 residues long. Germline V gene data show CDR1 as DFQATT and CDR2 as SNEGSKA (reference sequence). CDR3 in amino acids: CSARGGVGQYF. CDR3 bases: TGCAGTGCTAGAGGGGGAGTAGGGCAGTACTTC.

Only one count was recorded for this clone. Here the CDR3 DNA reads TGTGCCAGCAGCTTAGTGGACAGGGAAGCTTTCTTT. This sequence encodes CASSLVDREAFF. The V and J genes are TRBV7-9 and TRBJ1-1, with 7 bases aligning to TRBD1. V shed 1 base and J 8 bases; nucleotides not matched to a gene: 1. The CDR3 has 12 residues. Germline values: CDR1 SEHNR, CDR2 FQNEAQ (reference sequence). Full variable domain (rest looked up from reference TRBV7-9 and TRBJ1-1): DTGVSQNPRHKITKRGQNVTFRCDPISEHNRLYWYRQTLGQGPEFLTYFQNEAQLEKSRLLSDRFSAERPKGSFSTLEIQRTEQGDSAMYLCASSLVDREAFFGQGTRLTVV.

The rearrangement links TRBV5-4 to TRBJ1-3; no clear D. The CDR3 extends over 15 amino acids. The germline gives CDR1 SGHNT, CDR2 YYREEE (reference sequence). The germline V and J ends were trimmed by 3 bases and 0 bases, with 10 bases remaining between them. DNA for the CDR3: TGTGCCAGCAGCTCCGTCGGGTCCTCTGGAAACACCATATATTTT. Its translation: CASSSVGSSGNTIYF.

The chain couples TRBV30 to TRBJ1-1; 7 bases agree with TRBD1. Trimming took 2 bases from V and 4 from J; bases not matched to a gene: 10. This CDR3 spans 15 amino acids. Germline V gene sequence: CDR1 GTSNPN, CDR2 SVGIG (reference sequence). Here the CDR3 reads CAWSPPSTGPTEAFF. DNA for the CDR3: TGTGCCTGGAGTCCACCGTCGACAGGGCCCACTGAAGCTTTCTTT.

There are a few counts of this clone. The chain links TRBV4-1 to TRBJ1-2; 10 bases map to TRBD1. The CDR3 runs to 16 residues. Germline V gene sequence: CDR1 MGHRA, CDR2 YSYEKL. The V and J ends lost 4 bases and 0 bases, in that order; junction bases with no gene match: 5. CDR3 coding DNA: TGCGCCAGCAGCCTCGGGACAGGGGCCTCTAACTATGGCTACACCTTC. Its protein product is CASSLGTGASNYGYTF.

The chain employs TRBV4-1 and TRBJ2-1; TRBD2 agrees at 12 bases. Per the germline V gene, CDR1 is MGHRA and CDR2 is YSYEKL. V was clipped by 3 bases and J by 8 bases; unmatched bases: 11. The CDR3 is made up of 17 amino acids. CDR3 nucleotides: TGCGCCAGCAGCCACAATGCGGCTAGCGGGAGGGCCGATGAGCAGTTCTTC. This translates into CASSHNAASGRADEQFF.

The chain employs TRBV6-5 and TRBJ2-5, with D possibly matching TRBD1 (7 bases). In germline, CDR1 is MNHEY, CDR2 SVGAGI. V lost 3 bases, J lost 5 bases, and 16 bases lay in between. The CDR3 is made up of 15 amino acids. The CDR3 DNA follows: TGTGCCAGCAGTTATGAGGAGGGGGCGTGGGAGACCCAGTACTTC. Protein product: CASSYEEGAWETQYF.

This clone was seen only once. The V gene is TRBV27, the J gene TRBJ2-7; no definite D call. Trimming pared 6 bases from V and 4 bases from J, leaving 10 bases between. The V gene's germline CDR1 is MNHEY and CDR2 SMNVEV (reference sequence). The CDR3 length is 12 residues. CDR3 loop: CASSRGRYEQYF. The CDR3 region has the DNA TGTGCCAGCAGCAGAGGTCGGTACGAGCAGTACTTC.

V usage is TRBV7-6 and J usage is TRBJ2-5; D remains ambiguous. The CDR3 runs 11 residues. Germline V gene lookup returns CDR1 SGHVS and CDR2 FNYEAQ. Trimming took off 4 bases at V and 5 bases at J, with 5 bases between the two ends. The CDR3 protein is CASSSHETQYF. CDR3 nucleotide sequence: TGTGCCAGCAGCTCCCATGAGACCCAGTACTTC.

The chain couples TRBV10-1 to TRBJ2-7; D is perhaps TRBD1 (5 bases). Germline assignment: CDR1 WNHNN and CDR2 SYGVQD (reference sequence). The CDR3 totals 14 residues. The V end lost 2 bases, the J end lost 5 bases, and 13 bases lay between the germline ends. CDR3 nucleotide sequence: TGCGCCAGCAGTGAGGAGCAGGGCCGAGACGAGCAGTACTTC. Translating gives CASSEEQGRDEQYF.

The chain recombines TRBV19 with TRBJ2-1, with 7 bases identical to TRBD1. V gave up 4 bases and J gave up 2 bases; unmatched junction bases: 8. The CDR3 runs to 16 residues. Germline V lookup: CDR1 LNHDA, CDR2 SQIVND (reference sequence). Written as DNA, the CDR3 is TGTGCCAGTAGTAGATACAGGGGTGGCCCCTACAATGAGCAGTTCTTC. Encoded protein: CASSRYRGGPYNEQFF.

The chain uses TRBV10-1 and TRBJ1-1; 9 positions match TRBD1. The CDR3 contains 15 residues. V dropped 3 bases and J dropped 8; count of bases not matched to a gene: 10. From germline, CDR1 is WNHNN and CDR2 SYGVQD (reference sequence). The DNA for the CDR3 is TGCGCCAGCAGTGAAAGGACAGGGGATTCATCCGAAGCTTTCTTT. Amino acid sequence: CASSERTGDSSEAFF.

The rearrangement uses TRBV11-3 and TRBJ2-7; D unclear. The CDR3 has 15 amino acids. Germline V lookup: CDR1 SGHNT, CDR2 YENEEA. The ends were cut back, 1 base at V and 6 bases at J, with 16 bases in the middle. The chain's CDR3 is CASSLAGSRKGEQYF. CDR3 coding DNA: TGTGCCAGCAGCTTAGCAGGCTCCCGAAAAGGCGAGCAGTACTTC. The full variable domain, with the rest looked up from reference TRBV11-3 and TRBJ2-7, is EAGVVQSPRYKIIEKKQPVAFWCNPISGHNTLYWYLQNLGQGPELLIRYENEEAVDDSQLPKDRFSAERLKGVDSTLKIQPAELGDSAVYLCASSLAGSRKGEQYFGPGTRLTVT.

The V gene is TRBV9, the J gene TRBJ1-5, with D maybe TRBD1 (5 bases). The CDR3 extends over 13 amino acids. Trimming took off 8 bases at V and 7 bases at J, with 16 bases between the two ends. Germline CDR1 is SGDLS and CDR2 is YYNGEE. Written as DNA, the CDR3 is TGTGCCAGATGGGCAGGGAATAGGCAGCCCCAGCATTTT. As protein: CARWAGNRQPQHF.

The J gene is TRBJ2-3, the V gene TRBV11-3; the match to TRBD1 covers 7 bases. CDR3 size: 19 residues. Unmatched junction bases numbered 17, after V lost 5 bases and J lost 0 bases. CDR1 SGHNT and CDR2 YENEEA come from the germline V gene. The CDR3 DNA sequence: TGTGCCAGCAGCGGCCCTCCCGCCCATGGGACAGCTAGCACAGATACGCAGTATTTT. Its translation is CASSGPPAHGTASTDTQYF.

V and J are TRBV14 and TRBJ1-2, with 8 nucleotides matching TRBD1. Germline V gene lookup returns CDR1 SGHDN and CDR2 FVKESK. The CDR3 sequence is 13 residues long. Trimming at V came to 7 bases and at J to 8 bases, leaving 9 bases not matched to a gene. Here the CDR3 DNA reads TGTGCCAGCAACGAGGACAGGGAGGGCGGCTACACCTTC. It encodes CASNEDREGGYTF.

V usage is TRBV11-2 and J usage is TRBJ2-5; D is undetermined. V was trimmed by 3 bases and J by 5 bases, leaving 13 bases between them. The CDR3 is 14 amino acids. Germline loops: CDR1 SGHAT, CDR2 FQNNGV. The CDR3 nucleotides are TGTGCCAGCAGCTTGGGCCACTCAGGCGAGACCCAGTACTTC. Translating it yields CASSLGHSGETQYF.

The gene calls are TRBV4-2 and TRBJ1-2, with D maybe TRBD1 (5 bases). Per germline, CDR1 LGHNA and CDR2 YNFKEQ. The CDR3 runs to 13 residues. V lost 5 bases and J lost 1, with 8 bases in between. CDR3 nucleotides: TGTGCCAGCAGCAGCCAGGGTAACTATGGCTACACCTTC. It encodes CASSSQGNYGYTF.

In this sample, this clone turned up a few times. J is TRBJ2-1 and V is TRBV5-6; D remains ambiguous. CDR1 and CDR2 from the germline V gene are SGHDT and YYEEEE. This CDR3 spans 12 amino acids. V lost 1 base and J 10 bases, leaving 9 bases between the germline ends. The CDR3 nucleotides read TGTGCCAGCAGCTTGACATTGGGCGAGCAGTTCTTC. Translating gives CASSLTLGEQFF. Full variable domain (remainder filled in from reference TRBV5-6 and TRBJ2-1): DAGVTQSPTHLIKTRGQQVTLRCSPKSGHDTVSWYQQALGQGPQFIFQYYEEEERQRGNFPDRFSGHQFPNYSSELNVNALLLGDSALYLCASSLTLGEQFFGPGTRLTVL.